Shown below are 23 T cell receptor beta chains from a single sample sequenced in a study of early T cells in non-severe SARS-CoV-2 infection. Via MiXCR, TCRdb re-called the 5' RACE reads, giving one row per CDR3 protein. In the table there are about 77,000 distinct CDR3 sequences, 15% to 20% of which are singletons. Sequenced: whole blood. Receptor source: an adult who was a healthcare worker with PCR-confirmed SARS-CoV-2 infection or an uninfected control (not recorded which).

The J gene is TRBJ1-5, the V gene TRBV27; D not resolved. Germline CDR1 MNHEY, CDR2 SMNVEV (reference sequence). The V and J ends lost 0 bases and 4 bases respectively, with 7 bases between them. This CDR3 is built from 14 residues. This chain's CDR3 is CASSLSQFNQPQHF. The CDR3 bases are TGTGCCAGCAGTTTATCGCAGTTTAATCAGCCCCAGCATTTT.

This clonotype showed up many times. The chain couples TRBV18 to TRBJ2-5; tentatively, D is TRBD1 (5 bases). CDR3 length equals 13 residues. V was cut by 6 bases and J by 3 bases, with 11 bases left in between. Per germline, CDR1 KGHSH and CDR2 LQKENI. In DNA form, the CDR3 reads TGTGCCAGCTCGCACAGGTTCGAAGAGACCCAGTACTTC. Its protein product is CASSHRFEETQYF.

The chain joins TRBV19 to TRBJ2-3, with 8 bases lining up with TRBD2. The CDR3 is 16 residues long. CDR1 and CDR2 from the germline V gene are LNHDA and SQIVND (reference sequence). After removal of 5 bases from V and 2 bases from J, the junction contained 9 bases not matched to a gene. Written as DNA, the CDR3 is TGTGCCAGTAGTCTCCCTAGCGGGTTACCCACAGATACGCAGTATTTT. This codes for CASSLPSGLPTDTQYF. The complete variable domain, with remaining parts taken from reference TRBV19 and TRBJ2-3, reads DGGITQSPKYLFRKEGQNVTLSCEQNLNHDAMYWYRQDPGQGLRLIYYSQIVNDFQKGDIAEGYSVSREKKESFPLTVTSAQKNPTAFYLCASSLPSGLPTDTQYFGPGTRLTVL.

The chain's CDR3 is CASSELGRSNTGELFF. For the CDR3, the DNA is TGTGCCAGCAGTGAATTAGGCAGATCGAACACCGGGGAGCTGTTTTTT. V gene TRBV2 combines with J gene TRBJ2-2; D is uncertain. CDR1 is SNHLY, CDR2 FYNNEI, per germline. The CDR3 is 16 amino acids. V was trimmed by 2 bases and J by 0 bases, leaving 10 bases between them.

This clonotype was observed a handful of times. The V call is TRBV10-3, the J call TRBJ1-6; no clear D. This CDR3 contains 15 residues. CDR1 and CDR2 (germline): ENHRY, SYGVKD. Trimming removed 3 bases from V and 0 bases from J, with 6 bases in between. The CDR3 nucleotides read TGTGCCATCAGTGACGATAACTCCTATAATTCACCCCTCCACTTT. This gives the protein CAISDDNSYNSPLHF.

The J gene is TRBJ2-4, the V gene TRBV18, with D perhaps TRBD1 or TRBD2 (5 bases each). V dropped 2 bases and J dropped 3 bases, with 14 bases sitting between them. The CDR3 has 16 amino acids. Germline lookup yields CDR1 KGHSH and CDR2 LQKENI. CDR3 nucleotides: TGTGCCAGCTCACCAGTGCTGCTGGGGGACAAAAACATTCAGTACTTC. Translation gives CASSPVLLGDKNIQYF.

This clonotype was counted only a few times. The V gene is TRBV28, the J gene TRBJ1-1; D possibly corresponds to TRBD1 (5 bases). In germline, CDR1 is MDHEN, CDR2 SYDVKM. The CDR3 covers 13 residues. Deletions cut 7 bases from V and 0 bases from J, with 9 bases between. CDR3 protein: CASTGVLNTEAFF. The CDR3 region has the DNA TGTGCCAGCACGGGGGTATTGAACACTGAAGCTTTCTTT.

The rearrangement joins TRBV5-1 to TRBJ2-5; D tentatively fits TRBD1 or TRBD2 (5 bases each). The CDR3 covers 15 residues. The V end was cut by 4 bases, the J end by 0 bases, with 13 bases between. Germline values: CDR1 SGHRS, CDR2 YFSETQ. The CDR3 DNA reads TGCGCCAGCAGCCGGACGGGACGGGACCAAGAGACCCAGTACTTC. This translates into CASSRTGRDQETQYF.

This clonotype has more than one count but fewer than ten. The chain is built from TRBV12-3 or TRBV12-4 and TRBJ2-7; D not resolved. The CDR3 totals 11 residues. The germline V and J ends were trimmed by 8 bases and 0 bases, with 5 bases remaining between them. The CDR3 sequence: CASGSSYEQYF. In DNA form, the CDR3 reads TGTGCCAGCGGTAGCTCCTACGAGCAGTACTTC.

This clonotype was observed many times. J is TRBJ2-1 and V is TRBV7-8; TRBD1 matches at 8 bases. This CDR3 comprises 15 residues. Per the germline V gene, CDR1 is SGHVS and CDR2 is FQNEAQ. V lost 5 bases to trimming and J lost 6 bases; unmatched junction nucleotides: 9. The CDR3 nucleotides read TGTGCCAGCAGCGCCCAGGACAGGGAAAGCAATGAGCAGTTCTTC. Translating it yields CASSAQDRESNEQFF. Using reference TRBV7-8 and TRBJ2-1 for the parts outside the CDR3, the full variable domain is GAGVSQSPRYKVAKRGQDVALRCDPISGHVSLFWYQQALGQGPEFLTYFQNEAQLDKSGLPSDRFFAERPEGSVSTLKIQRTQQEDSAVYLCASSAQDRESNEQFFGPGTRLTVL.

This clonotype was counted a few times. The gene calls are TRBV2 and TRBJ1-4; D unclear. The CDR3 length is 17 residues. Germline V gene data show CDR1 as SNHLY and CDR2 as FYNNEI. The V end lost 3 bases, the J end lost 4 bases, and 18 bases lay between the germline ends. The CDR3 reads CASSDYLGGGINEKLFF. The DNA for the CDR3 is TGTGCCAGCAGTGATTACTTAGGTGGCGGAATTAATGAAAAACTGTTTTTT.

The chain uses TRBV4-2 and TRBJ1-4, with 8 bases matching TRBD1. The CDR3 runs 14 residues. The V gene end was trimmed by 5 bases and the J gene end by 5 bases; junction bases not matched to a gene: 4. The germline CDR1 and CDR2 sequences are LGHNA and YNFKEQ. CDR3 in DNA: TGTGCCAGCAGCTCGGACAGGGCAAATGAAAAACTGTTTTTT. As protein: CASSSDRANEKLFF.

V and J are TRBV20-1 and TRBJ2-2; D might be TRBD2 (7 bases). The CDR3 length is 17 residues. With 3 bases removed from V and 4 bases from J, the gap between germline ends came to 21 bases. Germline CDR1 is DFQATT and CDR2 is SNEGSKA (reference sequence). CDR3 sequence reads: CSASGRGPAISTGELFF. The CDR3 nucleotides read TGCAGTGCTAGTGGGCGGGGGCCCGCGATAAGCACCGGGGAGCTGTTTTTT.

The rearrangement links TRBV10-3 to TRBJ2-5, with a weak D call TRBD1 (6 bases). V dropped 9 bases and J dropped 1 base, with 12 bases sitting between them. Germline V lookup: CDR1 ENHRY, CDR2 SYGVKD. This CDR3 has 13 residues. The CDR3 nucleotides read TGTGCCATTTCGAACAGGGCCCAAGAGACCCAGTACTTC. Protein: CAISNRAQETQYF.

The V gene is TRBV25-1, the J gene TRBJ1-2; no clear D. CDR1 and CDR2 (germline): MGHDK, SYGVNS. This CDR3 is 13 amino acids long. V lost 6 bases, J lost 3 bases, and 11 bases lay in between. This chain's CDR3 is CASSPARDYGYTF. DNA of the CDR3: TGTGCCAGCAGCCCCGCACGGGACTATGGCTACACCTTC.

The CDR3 sequence is CASSRPMGAHPEQYF. The CDR3 DNA follows: TGTGCCAGCAGCCGCCCGATGGGGGCCCACCCAGAGCAGTACTTC. V is TRBV7-9 and J is TRBJ2-7; possible D gene TRBD1, 6 bases. Germline V gene data show CDR1 as SEHNR and CDR2 as FQNEAQ (reference sequence). V lost 5 bases to trimming and J lost 7 bases, with 21 bases between them. The CDR3 is 15 amino acids.

This clonotype was found a few times. V gene TRBV28 combines with J gene TRBJ2-6; D gene unclear. This CDR3 is 12 amino acids long. Germline values: CDR1 MDHEN, CDR2 SYDVKM. V lost 8 bases, J lost 0 bases, and 2 bases lay in between. DNA of the CDR3: TGTGCCAGCCGCTCTGGGGCCAACGTCCTGACTTTC. It encodes CASRSGANVLTF.

This clonotype came up many times. The chain joins TRBV20-1 to TRBJ2-5; 14 positions match TRBD2. The CDR3 sequence is 17 residues long. Germline lookup yields CDR1 DFQATT and CDR2 SNEGSKA (reference sequence). Trimming cost V 1 base and J 3 bases; bases outside gene matches: 7. The chain's CDR3 is CSARAPGTSGRKETQYF. CDR3 nucleotide sequence: TGCAGTGCTAGAGCCCCAGGGACTAGCGGGAGAAAAGAGACCCAGTACTTC.

Ten or more counts support this clonotype. This rearrangement joins TRBV14 to TRBJ2-3; TRBD2 might be the D (5 bases). There are 15 residues in the CDR3. V was shortened by 2 bases and J by 5 bases, with 14 bases between the two germline ends. The V gene's germline CDR1 is SGHDN and CDR2 FVKESK. CDR3 in DNA: TGTGCCAGCAGCCAAAGAACCGGGGTAGGAGATACGCAGTATTTT. As protein: CASSQRTGVGDTQYF.

This clonotype turned up a few times. The chain recombines TRBV12-3 or TRBV12-4 with TRBJ2-5; D is unclear. With 7 bases removed from V and 8 bases from J, the gap between germline ends came to 11 bases. The CDR3 runs to 11 residues. In nucleotides, the CDR3 is TGTGCCAGCACCTTGAGCGATACCCAGTACTTC. Translating gives CASTLSDTQYF.

At least ten counts were recorded for this clonotype. V gene TRBV12-3 or TRBV12-4 combines with J gene TRBJ1-2, with D perhaps matching TRBD1 (5 bases). CDR3 length: 11 residues. CDR3 in amino acids: CASGVVKGYTF. The CDR3 DNA sequence: TGTGCTTCGGGGGTGGTTAAGGGCTACACCTTC.

This clonotype showed up just a few times. The chain employs TRBV10-3 and TRBJ1-6, with 8 nucleotides matching TRBD1. The V gene end was trimmed by 7 bases and the J gene end by 10 bases; junction bases not matched to a gene: 9. CDR3 length: 14 amino acids. Per the germline V gene, CDR1 is ENHRY and CDR2 is SYGVKD. This CDR3 is CAITPDRDHSPLHF. The DNA for the CDR3 is TGTGCCATCACCCCGGACAGGGATCACTCACCCCTCCACTTT.

The rearrangement joins TRBV11-3 to TRBJ2-7; 7 bases fit TRBD1. This CDR3 region has 13 residues. CDR1 is SGHNT, CDR2 YENEEA, per germline. The V and J ends lost 8 bases and 5 bases, in that order; junction bases with no gene match: 9. CDR3 residues: CASREGASNEQYF. The CDR3 DNA is TGTGCCAGCCGTGAGGGGGCCTCGAACGAGCAGTACTTC. Drawing the rest from reference TRBV11-3 and TRBJ2-7, the complete variable domain is EAGVVQSPRYKIIEKKQPVAFWCNPISGHNTLYWYLQNLGQGPELLIRYENEEAVDDSQLPKDRFSAERLKGVDSTLKIQPAELGDSAVYLCASREGASNEQYFGPGTRLTVT.